This is a list of T cell receptor beta chains from one sample in a study of T cell responses to AZD1222 COVID-19 vaccine. Produced via immunoSEQ multiplex PCR; TCRdb's table is partial and in-frame only. The profile shows approximately 90,000 clones, 70% to 90% of them singletons. Sequences were derived from peripheral blood, sampled on day 0 of AZD1222 vaccination. Receptors were obtained from an adult in good health. CDR3s include the opening cysteine and the closing phenylalanine or tryptophan. D genes are given only for firm matches. Clone size is given for some rows only: seen once, a few or many times, or a class if the clone is expanded.

v_call	d_call	clone_size	j_call	cdr3_nt	cdr3_aa
TRBV29-1	.	many	TRBJ1-4	TGCAGCGTGGAGAGGGGACCGGGTGAAGAACTGTTTTTT	CSVERGPGEELFF
TRBV7-2	.	.	TRBJ2-5	TGTGCCAGCAGCCTAGGGGCAGGGTTGGAGACCCAGTACTTC	CASSLGAGLETQYF
TRBV6-5	.	.	TRBJ1-5	TGTGCCAGCAGCCGGGAACAGGGCAATCAGCCCCAGCATTTT	CASSREQGNQPQHF
TRBV18	TRBD1	.	TRBJ2-7	TGTGCCAGCTCACCCGGGACAGGTCTCTCCTACGAGCAGTACTTC	CASSPGTGLSYEQYF
TRBV18	.	.	TRBJ1-3	TGTGCCAGCTCACCACCCTCTACCTGGAGCTCTGGAAACACCATATATTTT	CASSPPSTWSSGNTIYF
TRBV6-4	TRBD1	.	TRBJ1-5	TGTGCCAGAGACAGGGGCCTAAATAGCAATCAGCCCCAGCATTTT	CARDRGLNSNQPQHF
TRBV4-1	TRBD1	.	TRBJ2-5	TGCGCCAGCAGCCAACCCCTCGGGACAGCAGCGAGAGAGACCCAGTACTTC	CASSQPLGTAARETQYF
TRBV18	TRBD1	.	TRBJ1-1	TGTGCCAGCTCACCGTCCTCCGGGACAGGGGGGAACACTGAAGCTTTCTTT	CASSPSSGTGGNTEAFF
TRBV19	.	.	TRBJ1-4	TGTGCCAGTAGGTTACAGGGAGGCAACGAAAAACTGTTTTTT	CASRLQGGNEKLFF
TRBV28	TRBD1	few	TRBJ1-2	TGTGCCAGTCTACAGGGGTCTACCTATGGCTACACCTTC	CASLQGSTYGYTF
TRBV5-1	.	once	TRBJ1-1	TGCGCCAGCAGCTCTTACAGGGAGGGGACTGAAGCTTTCTTT	CASSSYREGTEAFF
TRBV24-1	.	.	TRBJ2-5	TGTGCCACCAGTGATCGTGACGGGAGAGAGACCCAGTACTTC	CATSDRDGRETQYF
TRBV27	TRBD1	.	TRBJ1-4	TGTGCCAGCAGACAATCAGGGGGCGGTGAAAAACTGTTTTTT	CASRQSGGGEKLFF
TRBV28	TRBD1	.	TRBJ1-5	TGTGCCAGCAGCCGAGGGGGAGGGACAGGGGGCAATCAGCCCCAGCATTTT	CASSRGGGTGGNQPQHF
TRBV28	TRBD1	.	TRBJ1-6	TGTGCCAGCAGATCAAACAGGGGATCCTATAATTCACCCCTCCACTTT	CASRSNRGSYNSPLHF
TRBV28	.	.	TRBJ2-1	TGTGCCAGCAGTTTCGCGGGAAGGAATGAGCAGTTCTTC	CASSFAGRNEQFF
TRBV6-1	.	.	TRBJ2-2	TGTGCCAGCAGTGAAGTAGGCGGGGTTACCGGGGAGCTGTTTTTT	CASSEVGGVTGELFF
TRBV29-1	TRBD2	.	TRBJ2-3	TGCAGCGGGACTAGCGCAGTTGGTGATACGCAGTATTTT	CSGTSAVGDTQYF
TRBV6-4	.	few	TRBJ2-1	TGTGCCAGCAGTGACTGGAGGAATGAGCAGTTCTTC	CASSDWRNEQFF
TRBV5-6	TRBD1	.	TRBJ2-5	TGTGCCAGCAGCTACAGGGGCCAAGAGACCCAGTACTTC	CASSYRGQETQYF
TRBV7-2	.	few	TRBJ2-2	TGTGCCAGCAGCTTACCGTCAAGCACCGGGGAGCTGTTTTTT	CASSLPSSTGELFF
TRBV10-2	TRBD1	.	TRBJ1-1	TGCGCCAGCAGTGAGCCCCGGACAGGGAGGTTGAACACTGAAGCTTTCTTT	CASSEPRTGRLNTEAFF
TRBV9	TRBD1	.	TRBJ2-1	TGTGCCAGCAGCGGACAGGACAGGGACTACAATGAGCAGTTCTTC	CASSGQDRDYNEQFF
TRBV28	TRBD2	.	TRBJ2-1	TGTGCCAGCAGCTCGGGACTAGCGGGGAATGAGCAGTTCTTC	CASSSGLAGNEQFF
TRBV15	.	.	TRBJ1-4	TGTGCCACCAGGCCTAGACGGGGTAATGAAAAACTGTTTTTT	CATRPRRGNEKLFF
TRBV12-3/TRBV12-4	.	once	TRBJ1-6	TGTGCCAGCAGCCGTGGGGGGTTTTTGACACTCCACTTT	CASSRGGFLTLHF
TRBV21-1	.	.	TRBJ1-1	TGTGCCAGCAAACAGGGGGCGAAGAACACTGAAGCTTTCTTT	CASKQGAKNTEAFF
TRBV6-1	.	.	TRBJ1-1	TGTGCCAGCAGTGACCCTGAACAATATGTGAACACTGAAGCTTTCTTT	CASSDPEQYVNTEAFF
TRBV27	TRBD2	.	TRBJ2-5	TGTGCCAGCCCACTAGCGGCGCTACTGCAAGAGACCCAGTACTTC	CASPLAALLQETQYF
TRBV19	TRBD1	.	TRBJ2-1	TGTGCCAGTAGTATCCAGGGGGCCTACGATGAGCAGTTCTTC	CASSIQGAYDEQFF
TRBV30	TRBD1	.	TRBJ2-7	TGTGCCTGGAGTCCCCCGGGAGGGACAGGGGGCTACGAGCAGTACTTC	CAWSPPGGTGGYEQYF
TRBV19	.	.	TRBJ2-2	TGTGCCACTGCACCGGGACAAAGGACCGGGGAGCTGTTTTTT	CATAPGQRTGELFF
TRBV28	.	few	TRBJ1-1	TGTGCCAGCACCCCTACCCCAATTCCTGGCGCTGAAGCTTTCTTT	CASTPTPIPGAEAFF
TRBV11-2	TRBD1	.	TRBJ2-7	TGTGCCAGCAGCTTAAATGCCCCGGGACAGGGGACCTACGAGCAGTACTTC	CASSLNAPGQGTYEQYF
TRBV14	.	.	TRBJ1-6	TGTGCCAGCAGCCAGGCACTTTATAATTCACCCCTCCACTTT	CASSQALYNSPLHF
TRBV5-5	TRBD1	.	TRBJ1-5	TGTGCCAGCAGCTCTGGGACAGGGAATAATCAGCCCCAGCATTTT	CASSSGTGNNQPQHF
TRBV7-2	TRBD2	.	TRBJ2-2	TGTGCCAGCAGCCCCATGGCGGGGGGCCGAGGGGAGCTGTTTTTT	CASSPMAGGRGELFF
TRBV7-2	.	.	TRBJ1-5	TGTGCCAGCAGCTCAACGGGGGGGTCCCAGCATTTT	CASSSTGGSQHF
TRBV4-1	.	few	TRBJ1-2	TGCGCCAGCAGCCAAGGTGGGGCCAGGGGCTATGGCTACACCTTC	CASSQGGARGYGYTF
TRBV10-3	.	once	TRBJ1-1	TGTGCCATCAGTGAGGGGCCGGGGGGAGCTTTCTTT	CAISEGPGGAFF
TRBV7-2	.	.	TRBJ1-6	TGTGCCAGCAGCTTAGGCCGGGCCTCAAATTCACCCCTCCACTTT	CASSLGRASNSPLHF
TRBV29-1	.	.	TRBJ1-1	TGCAGCGTTGAAACCTTGGGGATGAACACTGAAGCTTTCTTT	CSVETLGMNTEAFF
TRBV28	TRBD2	once	TRBJ2-2	TGTGCCAGCAGCTACCTCCGGGTTCTAGCGGGAGGAAGCGGGGAGCTGTTTTTT	CASSYLRVLAGGSGELFF
TRBV7-6	TRBD2	.	TRBJ2-1	TGTGCCAGCAGGGGAGGGACTAGCGGGAGCATCGGTGAGCAGTTCTTC	CASRGGTSGSIGEQFF
TRBV5-4	.	.	TRBJ2-3	TGTGCCAGCAGCCCCGAGAGGGGAACAGATACGCAGTATTTT	CASSPERGTDTQYF